This T cell receptor beta chain comes out of a study of CD8+CD57+ T cells in acquired aplastic anemia. Across the study: Isolated CD4+ and CD8+ cells, once sorted, yielded DNA averaging roughly 3.2 ug. The study's findings and limits: Patients had roughly 29 CD8+ CDR3 sequences in common with controls (the shared set).

Note on this clonotype: The antigen is undetermined.

Genomic DNA acted as the template from which TCR beta VDJ combination and CDR3 sequence profiling were carried out. Using its own MiXCR run on the reads, TCRdb lists one record per CDR3 protein. The sample consists of approximately 380,000 distinct CDR3 sequences, about 70% of them appearing once. Germline-derived CDR1 and CDR2 are SGHTA and FQGNSA. This CDR3 spans 16 amino acids. The ends were cut back, 4 bases at V and 8 bases at J, with 23 bases in the middle. The receptor was isolated from a human donor in good health, serving as a control. V and J are TRBV7-2 and TRBJ1-1; D is possibly TRBD1 (5 bases). The specimen sequenced was sorted CD4+, CD8+, or CD8+CD57+ T cells (not recorded which) from PBMCs. DNA of the CDR3: TGTGCCAGCAGCTCGGGGACTAGCGGCAGGCCCCAGGAAGCTTTCTTT. This encodes CASSSGTSGRPQEAFF.